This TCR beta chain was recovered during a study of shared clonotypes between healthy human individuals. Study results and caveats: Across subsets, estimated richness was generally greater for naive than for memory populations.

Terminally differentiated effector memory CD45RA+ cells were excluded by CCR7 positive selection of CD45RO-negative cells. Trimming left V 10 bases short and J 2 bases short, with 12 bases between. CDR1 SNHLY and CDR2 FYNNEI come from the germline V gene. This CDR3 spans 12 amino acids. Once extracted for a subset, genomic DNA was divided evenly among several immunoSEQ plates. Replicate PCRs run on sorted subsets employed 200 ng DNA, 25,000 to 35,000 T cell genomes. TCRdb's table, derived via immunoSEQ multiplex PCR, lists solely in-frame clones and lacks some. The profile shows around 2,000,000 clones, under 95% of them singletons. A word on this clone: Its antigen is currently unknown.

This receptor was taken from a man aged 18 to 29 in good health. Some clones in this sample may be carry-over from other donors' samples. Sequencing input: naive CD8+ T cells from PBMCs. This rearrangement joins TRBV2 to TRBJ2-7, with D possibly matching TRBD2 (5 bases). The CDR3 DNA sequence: TGTGCCACCGTCGCGGGCCCCTACGAGCAGTACTTC. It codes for CATVAGPYEQYF.